The T cell receptor beta chain described here comes from a study of blood T cell repertoires in COVID-19. The length of the CDR3 is 15 residues. The V segment lost 5 bases and the J segment 3 bases; nucleotides outside the gene matches: 6. CDR1 is SNHLY, CDR2 FYNNEI, per germline. Sequencing was performed with immunoSEQ multiplex PCR; in TCRdb, only in-frame clones are kept and a portion is missing. This sample has a few hundred thousand clones, with more than 70% found just once. This clonotype was sampled from a woman between 45 and 65 years old with COVID-19, enrolled during active disease. Sequencing was carried out using peripheral blood. The chain joins TRBV2 to TRBJ2-2; 7 bases are shared with TRBD2. The CDR3: CASSFLGGDTGELFF. The CDR3 DNA reads as TGTGCCAGCAGTTTCTTGGGAGGGGACACCGGGGAGCTGTTTTTT.